The 10 T cell receptor beta chains in this list originate from one sample, sequenced in a study of T-cell reconstitution after alpha-beta-depleted transplantation in children. Preparation of the TCRbeta library used unique molecular identifiers. TCRdb reprocessed the PCR reads with MiXCR, giving one entry per CDR3 protein. The sample shows roughly 300,000 distinct CDR3 sequences, approximately 10% of them seen only once. Source: peripheral blood, taken 180 days after TCRalphabeta/CD19-depleted stem cell transplant. These receptors were collected from a male patient under 10 years old who had a stem cell transplant for chronic granulomatous disease, so the T cells may come from the graft donor.

This clonotype was recorded at least ten times. This chain links TRBV5-5 with TRBJ1-1; D is uncertain. Germline CDR1 SGHKS, CDR2 YYEKEE (reference sequence). Trimming took off 3 bases at V and 11 bases at J, with 26 bases between the two ends. The CDR3 is made up of 16 amino acids. The DNA for the CDR3 is TGTGCCAGCAGCTATATAACGATTGGACTCCGAGGAGACGCTTTCTTT. This codes for CASSYITIGLRGDAFF.

This clonotype was detected ten times or more. The chain couples TRBV21-1 to TRBJ1-2; TRBD1, the D gene given by the table, was not confirmed from the DNA. TRBV21-1 is a pseudogene segment. The CDR3 loop spans 18 amino acids. The CDR3 loop is CASSLTLGAERDNYGYTF. In DNA, the CDR3 is TGTGCCAGCAGCCTCACACTGGGCGCGGAAAGGGATAACTATGGCTACACCTTC.

This clonotype was seen many times. The chain couples TRBV24-1 to TRBJ2-5, with a tentative D call TRBD1 (5 bases). The CDR3 totals 14 residues. With 9 bases removed from V and 1 base from J, the gap between germline ends came to 14 bases. From germline, CDR1 is KGHDR and CDR2 SFDVKD. In nucleotides, the CDR3 is TGTGCCACCTCCCCCGGACACTTCCAAGAGACCCAGTACTTC. It yields the protein CATSPGHFQETQYF.

This clonotype was detected ten times or more. V gene TRBV7-6 combines with J gene TRBJ2-7; TRBD1 matches at 7 bases. Trimming took 5 bases from V and 4 from J; bases not matched to a gene: 11. The length of the CDR3 is 15 residues. In germline, CDR1 is SGHVS, CDR2 FNYEAQ. CDR3 DNA sequence: TGTGCCAGCAGCGGACCCGGGACAGCGCAATACGAGCAGTACTTC. It is translated as CASSGPGTAQYEQYF.

This clonotype was seen repeatedly, ten times or more. The chain couples TRBV20-1 to TRBJ2-2; 9 bases map to TRBD2. J lost 7 bases, V lost 0 bases, and 12 bases had no gene match. CDR1 and CDR2 (germline): DFQATT, SNEGSKA (reference sequence). This CDR3 comprises 17 residues. Written as DNA, the CDR3 is TGCAGTGCTAGAGATCCTCTGCGGGAGGGAGGGAGCGGGGAGCTGTTTTTT. It specifies CSARDPLREGGSGELFF.

As concerns this clonotype: This clone may be a read error of a much larger clone one base away. The rearrangement uses TRBV4-3 and TRBJ1-1, with D possibly matching TRBD1 (5 bases). The germline V gene encodes CDR1 LGHNA and CDR2 YSLEER. This CDR3 is 15 amino acids long. CDR3 bases: TGCGCCAACAGCCAAGGCATCCTCCTGCAGGGATGGGCTTTCTTT. Its translation is CANSQGILLQGWAFF.

Remarks on this clonotype: This could be a read error, since a much larger clone is one nucleotide away. The chain uses TRBV20-1 and TRBJ2-7, with D possibly TRBD2 on 6 matching bases. Germline-derived CDR1 and CDR2 are DFQATT and SNEGSKA (reference sequence). The CDR3 totals 12 residues. This CDR3 reads CSAGGKGYGQYF. The CDR3, as DNA: TGCAGTGCAGGAGGGAAGGGCTACGGGCAGTACTTC.

This clonotype came up many times. This chain uses TRBV27 with TRBJ2-4, with 9 nucleotides matching TRBD2. J lost 1 base, V lost 4 bases, and 5 bases had no gene match. The CDR3 has 16 amino acids. Germline V gene sequence: CDR1 MNHEY, CDR2 SMNVEV (reference sequence). DNA of the CDR3: TGTGCCAGCAGTTCGGGCGGGAGGGGCGCCAAAAACATTCAGTACTTC. It yields the protein CASSSGGRGAKNIQYF.

This clonotype was detected only a few times. This chain joins TRBV19 and TRBJ2-7; maybe TRBD1 (5 bases). The CDR3 is 13 amino acids. CDR1 and CDR2 (germline): LNHDA, SQIVND (reference sequence). V was cut by 3 bases and J by 3 bases, with 9 bases left in between. The CDR3: CASSMLGVYEQYF. The CDR3, as DNA: TGTGCCAGTAGTATGCTAGGGGTCTACGAGCAGTACTTC.

The sample holds many counts of this clonotype. The chain recombines TRBV15 with TRBJ2-5, with D perhaps matching TRBD1 (7 bases). Germline V gene data show CDR1 as LNHNV and CDR2 as YYDKDF (reference sequence). CDR3 length equals 13 residues. Between the trimmed V and J ends, which lost 5 bases and 5 bases, there was a span of 12 bases. CDR3 nucleotides: TGTGCCACCAGCGGAGGGGGCTATGAGACCCAGTACTTC. Amino acids: CATSGGGYETQYF.